This T cell receptor (beta chain) emerged from a study of blood T cell repertoires in COVID-19. Trimming took off 2 bases at V and 2 bases at J, with 10 bases between the two ends. Germline CDR1 is MGHRA and CDR2 is YSYEKL. CDR3 length equals 15 residues. As processed by the authors: Amplifying reference gene primers gave estimates of nucleated cell counts. The method was immunoSEQ multiplex PCR; TCRdb's version includes in-frame clones alone and lacks a portion of them. V, J and clone size are those of that table, while D and trimming were read from the DNA. The data contain about 200,000 clones, less than 85% of them singletons. This clone was recorded a few times.

The chain uses TRBV4-1 and TRBJ2-1; possible D gene TRBD2, 6 bases. This clonotype originated in an older woman with acute or convalescent COVID-19. Sequences were obtained from peripheral blood. Here the CDR3 DNA reads TGCGCCAGCAGCCAACCCCGGACTACCTACAATGAGCAGTTCTTC. It is translated as CASSQPRTTYNEQFF.